Listed below are T cell receptor beta chains from one sample, sequenced in a study of CD8 T cells in ankylosing spondylitis. TCRdb fed the 5' RACE reads into MiXCR, producing one record per CDR3 protein. The data hold roughly 230,000 distinct CDR3 sequences, with more than 15% observed a single time. The sequencing input was blood, either unsorted or a sorted T cell fraction (not recorded which). The receptors here all came from a male donor with ankylosing spondylitis or in good health (not recorded which). The CDR3 runs from the conserved cysteine through the conserved F or W. A D gene is named only where the DNA matches it firmly. The listing skips clone size in some rows; elsewhere it reads once, few, many or a size class.

clone_size	v_call	d_call	j_call	cdr3_nt	cdr3_aa
NA	TRBV29-1	NA	TRBJ2-3	TGCAGCGTTGTTAGTTACACAGATACGCAGTATTTT	CSVVSYTDTQYF
many	TRBV7-9	NA	TRBJ2-1	TGTGCCTACCAGGGTATCGAGCAGTTCTTC	CAYQGIEQFF
NA	TRBV4-1	TRBD1	TRBJ2-7	TGCGCCAGCAGCCAACTCAACTTTGGACAGGGCTCCTACGAGCAGTACTTC	CASSQLNFGQGSYEQYF
few	TRBV27	NA	TRBJ2-1	TGTGCCAGCAGTTTAGATCCTCCCCCCTACAATGAGCAGTTCTTC	CASSLDPPPYNEQFF
NA	TRBV7-2	TRBD2	TRBJ2-1	TGTGCCAGCAGCGCGCCCCGGACTAGCTACAATGAGCAGTTCTTC	CASSAPRTSYNEQFF
NA	TRBV4-3	TRBD1	TRBJ2-3	TGCGCCAGCAGCCCACTGGACAGGGGTTTAGATACGCAGTATTTT	CASSPLDRGLDTQYF
once	TRBV3-1	TRBD1	TRBJ2-7	TGTGCCTGCAGCAACCGGGACAGGGAGGCCTCCGAGCAGTACTTC	CACSNRDREASEQYF
many	TRBV5-1	TRBD2	TRBJ2-3	TGCGCCAGCAGCAATAGCGGGAGGGCGAAAGATACGCAGTATTTT	CASSNSGRAKDTQYF
many	TRBV12-3/TRBV12-4	NA	TRBJ1-5	TGTGCCAGCAGCGACAGTAGCAATCAGCCCCAGCATTTT	CASSDSSNQPQHF
NA	TRBV4-3	TRBD1	TRBJ2-1	TGCGCCAGCAGCCAAGACCATGCCGGGACAGATTACAATGAGCAGTTCTTC	CASSQDHAGTDYNEQFF
few	TRBV5-6	NA	TRBJ1-5	TGTGCCAGCAGCCTATGGAATCAGCCCCAGCATTTT	CASSLWNQPQHF
few	TRBV9	NA	TRBJ2-2	TGTGCCAGCAGCTTACGACGGGAGACCGGGGAGCTGTTTTTT	CASSLRRETGELFF
many	TRBV4-1	NA	TRBJ1-5	TGCGCCAGCAGGCCTACGGTAGGGGGGAATCAGCCCCAGCATTTT	CASRPTVGGNQPQHF
NA	TRBV18	NA	TRBJ2-5	TGTGCCAGCTCACCACCTACTCCCTATCAAGAGACCCAGTACTTC	CASSPPTPYQETQYF
NA	TRBV9	NA	TRBJ1-3	TGTGCCAGCAGCGGGACTAGAAACACCATATATTTT	CASSGTRNTIYF
NA	TRBV11-2	NA	TRBJ2-3	TGTGCCAGCAGCTTAGCTCGGAGTAGTTACTCAGATACGCAGTATTTT	CASSLARSSYSDTQYF
NA	TRBV4-1	NA	TRBJ2-7	TGCGCCAGCAGCCGAGGCCCAGGTCCCTACGAGCAGTACTTC	CASSRGPGPYEQYF
NA	TRBV4-1	NA	TRBJ1-1	TGCGCTAGCAAAGGGGACGGGAACACTGAAGCTTTCTTT	CASKGDGNTEAFF
NA	TRBV11-2	NA	TRBJ2-5	TGTGCCAGCAGCTTAAGCGGACACCAAGAGACCCAGTACTTC	CASSLSGHQETQYF
few	TRBV11-2	TRBD1	TRBJ2-1	TGTGCCAGCAGTCCTAGGGGGGACAGGAGATCCAATGAGCAGTTCTTC	CASSPRGDRRSNEQFF
NA	TRBV5-1	NA	TRBJ2-1	TGCGCCAGCAGCTTTGCCGGGAGAGAATACAATGAGCAGTTCTTC	CASSFAGREYNEQFF
NA	TRBV5-6	NA	TRBJ2-1	TGTGCCAGCAGCTTTATGAGGGGGAATGAGCAGTTCTTC	CASSFMRGNEQFF
many	TRBV29-1	TRBD2	TRBJ2-5	TGCAGCGTCGAAAGCGGGAGGGACCAAGAGACCCAGTACTTC	CSVESGRDQETQYF
few	TRBV4-3	NA	TRBJ2-2	TGCGCCAGCAGCCAAGGGGCAGGGGTGACCGGGGAGCTGTTTTTT	CASSQGAGVTGELFF
NA	TRBV5-1	NA	TRBJ1-6	TGCGCCAGCAGCCCGCGGCCTCCGACACACTATAATTCACCCCTCCACTTT	CASSPRPPTHYNSPLHF
NA	TRBV4-2	NA	TRBJ2-4	TGTGCCAGCAGCCACCGGGACATGGCCAAAAACATTCAGTACTTC	CASSHRDMAKNIQYF
few	TRBV12-3/TRBV12-4	TRBD1	TRBJ2-1	TGTGCCAGCAGTCGGACAGGGGTTGAGCAGTTCTTC	CASSRTGVEQFF
NA	TRBV20-1	NA	TRBJ2-3	TGCAGTGCCGGCCCTAACACAGATACGCAGTATTTT	CSAGPNTDTQYF
NA	TRBV4-3	NA	TRBJ1-4	TGCGCCAGCAGCCCGACGAGAGGAGGAGGTGAAAAACTGTTTTTT	CASSPTRGGGEKLFF
NA	TRBV7-9	NA	TRBJ2-7	TGTGCCAGCAGCTTAGTGGGGGCGCCAGACGAGCAGTACTTC	CASSLVGAPDEQYF
few	TRBV9	TRBD2	TRBJ2-1	TGTGCCAGCAGCGTAGTAAGCGGGAGCCACAATGAGCAGTTCTTC	CASSVVSGSHNEQFF
few	TRBV24-1	TRBD1	TRBJ2-7	TGTGCCACCAGTGATCAGGGGGCGTCCTACGAGCAGTACTTC	CATSDQGASYEQYF
few	TRBV7-7	NA	TRBJ2-5	TGTGCTAGCAGCTTAGCTATTATCGGGGAGACCCAGTACTTC	CASSLAIIGETQYF
many	TRBV12-3/TRBV12-4	TRBD1	TRBJ1-4	TGTGCCAGCAGTTTGCGCCCCGGGACAGCGAATGAAAAACTGTTTTTT	CASSLRPGTANEKLFF
few	TRBV7-3	NA	TRBJ2-3	TGTGCCAGCAGCCAACCGGAGACAGATACGCAGTATTTT	CASSQPETDTQYF
NA	TRBV5-6	TRBD1	TRBJ2-7	TGTGCCAGCAGCTCAATCGACAGGGCGGACTACGAGCAGTACTTC	CASSSIDRADYEQYF
many	TRBV13	TRBD2	TRBJ2-6	TGTGCCAGCAGCTTAGGCCCTGCGGGGGAAGGGGCCAACGTCCTGACTTTC	CASSLGPAGEGANVLTF
many	TRBV12-3/TRBV12-4	NA	TRBJ1-4	TGTGCCAGCAGTGAAGTAGGCCGTAATGAAAAACTGTTTTTT	CASSEVGRNEKLFF
NA	TRBV27	NA	TRBJ1-6	TGTGCCAGCAGTCCGACCGATAGTTCCTATAATTCACCCCTCCACTTT	CASSPTDSSYNSPLHF
few	TRBV11-2	NA	TRBJ2-6	TGTGCCAGCAGCTTAGTTGAATCTGGGGCCAACGTCCTGACTTTC	CASSLVESGANVLTF
many	TRBV25-1	NA	TRBJ1-1	TGTGCCAGCAGTGATACTTCGGGGCGGGTTGAAGCTTTCTTT	CASSDTSGRVEAFF
few	TRBV5-1	TRBD2	TRBJ2-1	TGCGCCAGCAGCTTCCTAGCGGGAGGGAAGGGTGAGCAGTTCTTC	CASSFLAGGKGEQFF
NA	TRBV3-1	NA	TRBJ2-7	TGTGCCAGCAGCCCAGGACTGTCCCCCTACGAGCAGTACTTC	CASSPGLSPYEQYF
NA	TRBV19	NA	TRBJ2-2	TGTGCCAGTAACCTAGCGTTGAACACCGGGGAGCTGTTTTTT	CASNLALNTGELFF
many	TRBV12-3/TRBV12-4	NA	TRBJ2-5	TGTGCCAGCAGTTCCCCTGGAGCGTTCCAAGAGACCCAGTACTTC	CASSSPGAFQETQYF
few	TRBV4-1	TRBD2	TRBJ2-2	TGCGCCAGCAGCCAAGATAGTCTAGCGGGAGGCTACACCGGGGAGCTGTTTTTT	CASSQDSLAGGYTGELFF